The 5 T cell receptor beta chains reported below all come from one sample, sequenced in a study of cytomegalovirus exposure and HLA in healthy donors. The PCR used 60 Vbeta and 13 Jbeta primers. Some clones are missing from TCRdb's copy, which holds only in-frame ones; the method was immunoSEQ multiplex PCR. Seen here are about 110,000 clones, approximately 70% observed once, and the top ten hold approximately 9.4%. Sequencing input: PBMCs. These receptors were collected from a young man in good health and CMV-seropositive.

The chain employs TRBV7-2 and TRBJ1-2; D remains unclear. V was trimmed by 2 bases and J by 6 bases, leaving 13 bases between them. Per germline, CDR1 SGHTA and CDR2 FQGNSA. This CDR3 has 14 residues. The CDR3 reads CASSLSSGRNGYTF. CDR3 nucleotides: TGTGCCAGCAGCTTAAGCTCGGGGAGGAATGGCTACACCTTC.

This chain links TRBV28 with TRBJ1-2; D is uncertain. V was cut by 9 bases and J by 0 bases, with 14 bases left in between. CDR3 length equals 14 residues. Germline CDR1 reads MDHEN; CDR2 reads SYDVKM. The CDR3 reads CASSSGVANYGYTF. In DNA, the CDR3 is TGTGCCAGTAGCTCGGGAGTCGCTAACTATGGCTACACCTTC.

The chain uses TRBV7-2 and TRBJ2-2; D might be TRBD1 (6 bases). Trimming pared 3 bases from V and 5 bases from J, leaving 7 bases between. This CDR3 is built from 13 residues. Per germline, CDR1 SGHTA and CDR2 FQGNSA. The CDR3 here is CASSFTGTGELFF. The CDR3 bases are TGTGCCAGCAGCTTTACAGGGACCGGGGAGCTGTTTTTT.

With respect to this clone: This specimen includes other DNA sequences encoding the same CDR3. The chain is built from TRBV30 and TRBJ1-2, with TRBD1 matching 8 bases. Trimming at V came to 2 bases and at J to 4 bases, leaving 3 bases not matched to a gene. This CDR3 contains 13 residues. CDR1 GTSNPN and CDR2 SVGIG come from the germline V gene (reference sequence). The CDR3: CAWSRDRPYGYTF. CDR3 DNA: TGTGCCTGGAGTCGGGACAGGCCCTATGGCTACACCTTC. The entire variable domain, with the rest obtained from reference TRBV30 and TRBJ1-2, is as follows: SQTIHQWPATLVQPVGSPLSLECTVEGTSNPNLYWYRQAAGRGLQLLFYSVGIGQISSEVPQNLSASRPQDRQFILSSKKLLLSDSGFYLCAWSRDRPYGYTFGSGTRLTVV.

V and J are TRBV28 and TRBJ1-5; 12 bases agree with TRBD1. The CDR3 totals 19 residues. With V trimmed by 4 bases and J by 2 bases, 12 bases remained unmatched. The germline V gene encodes CDR1 MDHEN and CDR2 SYDVKM. Written as DNA, the CDR3 is TGTGCCAGCAGTTCGCGCCGGGACAGGGGGCGGTCGGGCAATCAGCCCCAGCATTTT. Amino acids: CASSSRRDRGRSGNQPQHF.